Listed below are T cell receptor beta chains from one sample, sequenced in a study of blood T cell repertoires in COVID-19. Assay used: immunoSEQ multiplex PCR; TCRdb lists only in-frame clones, some missing. The data contain about 180,000 clones, 75% to 90% of them singletons. The sequencing input was peripheral blood. These TCRs come from a human donor with active or convalescent COVID-19. The donor label of this sample is uncertain. Each CDR3 is given with its conserved first and last residue. A D gene is named only where the DNA matches it firmly. The size field is filled for only some rows; it gives once, few, many or a size class.

DNA | CDR3 | size | J | V | D | length
TGCGCCAGCAGCCCAACAGGGCTAAGGAATCAGCCCCAGCATTTT | CASSPTGLRNQPQHF | - | TRBJ1-5 | TRBV5-1 | - | 15
TGTGCCTGGAGAGAAGGACAGGGGGCCGGGGAGCTGTTTTTT | CAWREGQGAGELFF | - | TRBJ2-2 | TRBV30 | TRBD1 | 14
TGTGCCATCCTCCCGACACCGGGGGTTCTGAGCTACACCTTC | CAILPTPGVLSYTF | - | TRBJ1-2 | TRBV10-3 | - | 14
TGTGCCAGCAGCTTAAATGCCCGGGTCCTTAATGAAAAACTGTTTTTT | CASSLNARVLNEKLFF | - | TRBJ1-4 | TRBV7-2 | - | 16
TGTGCCAGCAGCCAAACAGGTACCTATGGCTACACCTTC | CASSQTGTYGYTF | - | TRBJ1-2 | TRBV7-9 | - | 13
TGTGCCAGTAGTATATTGGGGACAGGGGGCAATGAGCAGTTCTTC | CASSILGTGGNEQFF | once | TRBJ2-1 | TRBV19 | TRBD1 | 15
TGTGCCAGCAGCGTAGGCACAGGGGACGAGCAGTACTTC | CASSVGTGDEQYF | - | TRBJ2-7 | TRBV9 | TRBD1 | 13
TGCAGCGTTGAGACAGGGGCAGGGGAAGAGCAGTACTTC | CSVETGAGEEQYF | - | TRBJ2-7 | TRBV29-1 | TRBD1 | 13
TGTGCCATCAGAGTAGCGCTGACCTACAATGAGCAGTTCTTC | CAIRVALTYNEQFF | - | TRBJ2-1 | TRBV10-3 | - | 14
TGTGCCAGCAGCGGCGACAGGGAGGACACTGAAGCTTTCTTT | CASSGDREDTEAFF | - | TRBJ1-1 | TRBV7-8 | TRBD1 | 14
TGTGCCAGCAGTCCGGAGATGGTAACAGATACGCAGTATTTT | CASSPEMVTDTQYF | - | TRBJ2-3 | TRBV11-2 | - | 14
TGTGCCAGCAGTGATTTCGCGGGGGGGTCCCCCTACGAGCAGTACTTC | CASSDFAGGSPYEQYF | - | TRBJ2-7 | TRBV6-1 | TRBD2 | 16
TGTGCCAGCAGCGTAGGAGTAGCGGGAGGTCATGAGCAGTTCTTC | CASSVGVAGGHEQFF | - | TRBJ2-1 | TRBV9 | TRBD2 | 15
TGCGCCAGCAGCTCGGGGTCCGGCCTTAACTATGGCTACACCTTC | CASSSGSGLNYGYTF | - | TRBJ1-2 | TRBV5-1 | - | 15
TGTGCCATCAGTGAGAGACCTGGGGGGGCACCTCAAGAGACCCAGTACTTC | CAISERPGGAPQETQYF | - | TRBJ2-5 | TRBV10-3 | - | 17
TGTGCCAGCGAACTTCCGGACAGCTCAACCACTGAAGCTTTCTTT | CASELPDSSTTEAFF | - | TRBJ1-1 | TRBV6-6 | - | 15
TGTGCCAGCAGCCAAGTGGCGGGGACTGAAGCTTTCTTT | CASSQVAGTEAFF | - | TRBJ1-1 | TRBV3-1/TRBV3-2 | - | 13
TGTGCCAGCAGCCAAGACGAAACCTGGACAGCAAACACAGATACGCAGTATTTT | CASSQDETWTANTDTQYF | - | TRBJ2-3 | TRBV4-2 | - | 18
TGTGCCAGCAGCCCGGGACAGGCTTACGAGCAGTACTTC | CASSPGQAYEQYF | - | TRBJ2-7 | TRBV12-3/TRBV12-4 | TRBD1 | 13
TGTGCCAGCAGCCCCAACCCCGGGACAGGAAACGGCTACACCTTC | CASSPNPGTGNGYTF | - | TRBJ1-2 | TRBV9 | TRBD1 | 15
TGTGCCAGCAGCCTCGGACTAGCGGAGCTCAATGAGCAGTTCTTC | CASSLGLAELNEQFF | once | TRBJ2-1 | TRBV7-2 | TRBD2 | 15
TGTGCCAGCAGCCAAGACGCTGCCCCGCGACTAGCGGGGGGGTACGAGCAGTACTTC | CASSQDAAPRLAGGYEQYF | - | TRBJ2-7 | TRBV4-2 | TRBD2 | 19
TGCGCCAGCAGCTTGGGCAGGGGGGCCAACAATGAGCAGTTCTTC | CASSLGRGANNEQFF | once | TRBJ2-1 | TRBV5-1 | - | 15
TGTGCCAGCAGCTTTCTGACAGGGGACTATGGCTACACCTTC | CASSFLTGDYGYTF | - | TRBJ1-2 | TRBV7-9 | TRBD1 | 14
TGCAGCGTTGAACGACAGGCGAACACTGAAGCTTTCTTT | CSVERQANTEAFF | - | TRBJ1-1 | TRBV29-1 | - | 13
TGTGCCAGCAGCTTACCGACACCTAATTCACCCCTCCACTTT | CASSLPTPNSPLHF | few | TRBJ1-6 | TRBV11-3 | - | 14
TGTGCCAGCAGCTTTCTACTAGCGGGAGCTAATGAGCAGTTCTTC | CASSFLLAGANEQFF | - | TRBJ2-1 | TRBV7-3 | TRBD2 | 15
TGTGCCAGCAGTGAACTAGTCGGGGAGACCCAGTACTTC | CASSELVGETQYF | once | TRBJ2-5 | TRBV28 | - | 13
TGTGCCAGCAGCCCTTCGGGGCAGCCCCAGCATTTT | CASSPSGQPQHF | - | TRBJ1-5 | TRBV7-2 | - | 12
TGTGCCAGCAGCCAAGTTCAGGGTAAGGACACTGAAGCTTTCTTT | CASSQVQGKDTEAFF | once | TRBJ1-1 | TRBV14 | - | 15
TGTGCCAGCAGCTTAGCGGAGGGAAACAATGAGCAGTTCTTC | CASSLAEGNNEQFF | - | TRBJ2-1 | TRBV7-9 | - | 14
TGTGCCAGCACCACCCCGACAGGAAACACCATATATTTT | CASTTPTGNTIYF | - | TRBJ1-3 | TRBV12-3/TRBV12-4 | - | 13
TGCAGTGCTAGTCAGACAGGGGGCGTTGGGACCCAGTACTTC | CSASQTGGVGTQYF | few | TRBJ2-5 | TRBV20-1 | TRBD1 | 14
TGTGCCAGCAGTTCTGGAGGGCTCCTCATCTTC | CASSSGGLLIF | - | TRBJ2-1 | TRBV12-3/TRBV12-4 | - | 11
TGTGCCAGCAGTTACTCGAGCGGGGCTCGGTATGGCTACACCTTC | CASSYSSGARYGYTF | - | TRBJ1-2 | TRBV6-5 | - | 15
TGTGCCAGCAGTCCAGACAGGTTTTATTCACCCCTCCACTTT | CASSPDRFYSPLHF | - | TRBJ1-6 | TRBV7-9 | - | 14
TGTGCCAGCAGCTTAGTGGTTGGAGAACTGGGGACCCAGTACTTC | CASSLVVGELGTQYF | once | TRBJ2-5 | TRBV7-2 | - | 15
TGTGCCAGTACTGGGGGCAACTATACCAAAAACATTCAGTACTTC | CASTGGNYTKNIQYF | once | TRBJ2-4 | TRBV19 | - | 15
TGTGCCAGCAGCTTAAGGGGGCAAGAGACCCAGTACTTC | CASSLRGQETQYF | - | TRBJ2-5 | TRBV7-2 | - | 13
TGTGCCAGCAGTTTATCGTTGACCCACGGAGGAGCTTTCTTT | CASSLSLTHGGAFF | - | TRBJ1-1 | TRBV28 | - | 14
TGTGCCTGGAGTGTGTCCGTTAACTATGGCTACACCTTC | CAWSVSVNYGYTF | - | TRBJ1-2 | TRBV30 | - | 13
TGTGCCAGCAGTCCTAGCCGGGACAGACCGAACACTGAAGCTTTCTTT | CASSPSRDRPNTEAFF | once | TRBJ1-1 | TRBV13 | TRBD1 | 16
TGTGCCAGTAGTGTGGACAGATCTGGAAACACCATATATTTT | CASSVDRSGNTIYF | - | TRBJ1-3 | TRBV19 | - | 14
TGTGCCAGCAGCTTGTCGCTCGGACAGGGAACCACAGATACGCAGTATTTT | CASSLSLGQGTTDTQYF | - | TRBJ2-3 | TRBV5-4 | TRBD1 | 17
TGTGCCAGCTCACCCCAGCAGACAATGAACACTGAAGCTTTCTTT | CASSPQQTMNTEAFF | - | TRBJ1-1 | TRBV18 | - | 15
TGTGCCAGCGTCCGACAGGAAGCCACCGGGGAGCTGTTTTTT | CASVRQEATGELFF | - | TRBJ2-2 | TRBV6-5 | - | 14
TGTGCCAGCAGTTACCGTCATAGCGGGCGGGAGACCCAGTACTTC | CASSYRHSGRETQYF | - | TRBJ2-5 | TRBV6-2/TRBV6-3 | TRBD2 | 15
TGTGCCATCAGGGCAGGGGGACCCCAAGAGACCCAGTACTTC | CAIRAGGPQETQYF | - | TRBJ2-5 | TRBV10-3 | TRBD1 | 14
TGTGCCAGCAGTTACACCGGTCAGCCCCAGCATTTT | CASSYTGQPQHF | - | TRBJ1-5 | TRBV6-5 | - | 12
TGTGCCAGCAGCGTAGGGGGACAGGGATACTATGGCTACACCTTC | CASSVGGQGYYGYTF | - | TRBJ1-2 | TRBV9 | TRBD1 | 15
TGTGCCAGCAGCCGATCGGGATGGCAGGGGGCTAATGAGCAGTACTTC | CASSRSGWQGANEQYF | few | TRBJ2-7 | TRBV16 | TRBD1 | 16
TGCGCCAGCCAGGTTCTAGCGGGGGGTTCCTCCTACAATGAGCAGTTCTTC | CASQVLAGGSSYNEQFF | - | TRBJ2-1 | TRBV5-1 | TRBD2 | 17
TGTGCCAGCAGTGCCCGGGACAGGGGAAATCAGCCCCAGCATTTT | CASSARDRGNQPQHF | - | TRBJ1-5 | TRBV28 | TRBD1 | 15
TGTGCCAGCAGCCCCTGGGGCGGGAGTGGCAATGAGCAGTTCTTC | CASSPWGGSGNEQFF | many | TRBJ2-1 | TRBV11-2 | TRBD2 | 15
TGTGCCAGCAGCTTGGGGGGGGGCGCCCCCAATGAGCAGTTCTTC | CASSLGGGAPNEQFF | - | TRBJ2-1 | TRBV5-4 | - | 15